The following is a TCR beta chain sequence with its context. Its antigen is unknown. This entry belongs to a study of beta chain features in type 1 diabetes. Per the germline V gene, CDR1 is MNHEY and CDR2 is SMNVEV (reference sequence). CDR3 length: 13 amino acids. Findings and caveats of the study: Overrepresentation of cells with high TCR expression could result from cDNA sequencing. For Type 1 diabetes patients, all four CD4+ subsets carried TCRB CDR3s that were moderately but significantly shorter. Naive, central memory and Treg TCRB repertoires seemed to resemble each other more closely in patients than they did in healthy donors.

Purity exceeding 98% was reached by all sorted populations. Every bit of the isolated RNA underwent reverse transcription, so sequencing read expressed TCRB transcripts. Some clones are missing from TCRdb's copy, which holds only in-frame ones; the method was immunoSEQ multiplex PCR. The sample shows roughly 330,000 clones, roughly 13% of them seen only once. The genes are TRBV27 and TRBJ2-1, with D possibly TRBD1 on 6 matching bases. This clonotype originated in a woman aged 18 to 35 with type 1 diabetes. The sample was naive CD4+ T cells from blood. CDR3 bases: TGTGCGACTTCCCAGGGGCGAAACAATGAGCAGTTCTTC. Amino acid sequence: CATSQGRNNEQFF.